This T cell receptor beta chain was captured by sequencing in a study of early T cells in non-severe SARS-CoV-2 infection. V dropped 0 bases and J dropped 7; count of bases not matched to a gene: 11. Germline lookup yields CDR1 SGHTA and CDR2 FQGTGA. The CDR3 is made up of 16 amino acids. The TCR library protocol attached unique molecular identifiers to the individual cDNA molecules. In TCRdb, the 5' RACE reads were re-called with MiXCR into one record per CDR3 protein. The data hold approximately 81,000 distinct CDR3 sequences, with over 12% observed a single time. The specimen sequenced was whole blood. The source is an adult who was a healthcare worker with PCR-confirmed SARS-CoV-2 infection or an uninfected control (not recorded which). The rearrangement joins TRBV7-3 to TRBJ1-2, with 7 nucleotides matching TRBD1. The CDR3 region has the DNA TGTGCCAGCAGCTTAACGCCCGGGACAGTCCAGGGTGGCTACACCTTC. It encodes CASSLTPGTVQGGYTF.